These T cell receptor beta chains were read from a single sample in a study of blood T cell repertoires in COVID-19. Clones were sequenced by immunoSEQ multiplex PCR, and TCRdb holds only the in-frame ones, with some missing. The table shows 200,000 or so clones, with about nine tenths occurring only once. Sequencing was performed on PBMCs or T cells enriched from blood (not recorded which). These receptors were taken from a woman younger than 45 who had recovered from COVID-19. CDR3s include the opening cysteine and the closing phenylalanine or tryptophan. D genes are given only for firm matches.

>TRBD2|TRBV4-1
CASSQALAGGVETQYF
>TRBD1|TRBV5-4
CASSFQGAPGYTF
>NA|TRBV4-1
CASSQDVSSGANVLTF
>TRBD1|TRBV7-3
CASSIGTDPNTGELFF
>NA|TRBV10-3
CAISDGDSNQPQHF
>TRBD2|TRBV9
CASSVGSGGLFF
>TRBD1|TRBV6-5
CASSYSTGGIYNEQFF
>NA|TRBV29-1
CSVERQTPQETQYF
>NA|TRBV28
CASSTLRGPNTEAFF
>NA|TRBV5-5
CASSLDLATNEKLFF
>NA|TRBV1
CTSSQGIGTVPATNQPQHF
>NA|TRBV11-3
CASSLGRFSAGELFF
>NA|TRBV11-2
CASSLGRSEYLYEQYF
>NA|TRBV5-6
CASSSAAGDSYGYTF
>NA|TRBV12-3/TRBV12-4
CAISESGANVLTF
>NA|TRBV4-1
CASSQEPELWSSGNTIYF
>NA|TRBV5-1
CASSSGYEQYF
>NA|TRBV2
CASSGTEAYEQYF